This T cell receptor (beta chain) stems from a study of T cell responses to AZD1222 COVID-19 vaccine. CDR3 length: 12 amino acids. The germline CDR1 and CDR2 sequences are MNHEY and SVGAGI. Trimming took off 6 bases at V and 4 bases at J, with 6 bases between the two ends. Profiling relied on immunoSEQ multiplex PCR, and the TCRdb table lists in-frame clones only, not all of them. The sample shows 150,000 to 180,000 clones, 90% of them seen only once. This clonotype was obtained from an adult who received the AZD1222 COVID-19 vaccine. The chain links TRBV6-5 to TRBJ2-2; D uncertain. Sequencing used peripheral blood, obtained 28 days after the second AZD1222 dose. CDR3 in amino acids: CASSPATGELFF. In DNA form, the CDR3 reads TGTGCCAGCAGCCCGGCCACCGGGGAGCTGTTTTTT.